A single T cell receptor beta chain is shown here with its context. Its antigen remains unidentified. Original data processing: Junction-only sequences without quality scores were provided by ImmunoSEQ, so filtering was different. Assay used: immunoSEQ multiplex PCR; TCRdb lists only in-frame clones, some missing. D and trimming come from the DNA, and the V and J calls and clone size come from that table. Here the sample spans a few million clones, around 95% being singletons. This sample was included in a study of shared clonotypes between healthy human individuals. Points from the study as a whole: Against clonotypes common to all four donors, non-shared ones had lower generation probabilities. In the sorted subsets, rarefaction showed sequencing was incomplete despite large depth.

The trim removed 5 bases at V and 0 bases at J, leaving 8 bases unmatched. Germline CDR1 and CDR2: MGHDK and SYGVNS. This CDR3 region has 16 residues. Naive CD8 populations comprised CD45RO-negative cells positively selected for CCR7, excluding terminally differentiated effector memory CD45RA+ cells. Each donor was a Caucasian adult residing in Nashville, Tennessee. J is TRBJ2-7 and V is TRBV25-1; 9 bases fit TRBD1. This receptor was taken from a man between 18 and 35 years old in good health. Some clones in this sample may be carry-over from other donors' samples. Sequencing input: naive CD8+ T cells from PBMCs. Here the CDR3 reads CASSPGTGTLSYEQYF. The CDR3 DNA reads as TGTGCCAGCAGTCCCGGGACAGGGACCCTCTCCTACGAGCAGTACTTC.